This TCR beta chain was sequenced during a study of cytomegalovirus exposure and HLA in healthy donors. PCR used 60 Vbeta primers and 13 Jbeta primers. The data were produced by immunoSEQ multiplex PCR, yet TCRdb's version contains in-frame clones alone and is incomplete. The repertoire holds around 120,000 clones, with around three quarters as singletons. The CDR3 loop spans 17 amino acids. The sample taken for sequencing was PBMCs. The origin of this receptor is a man aged 25-45 years in good health and CMV-seropositive. The V gene is TRBV21-1, the J gene TRBJ2-1; TRBD1, the table's D call, lacks a check against the DNA. TRBV21-1 is tagged as a pseudogene. The CDR3 spells CARTIIQGGITYNEQFF. For the CDR3, the DNA is TGTGCCAGGACCATTATCCAGGGGGGAATAACCTACAATGAGCAGTTCTTC.